The present TCR beta chain was sequenced within a study of T cell responses to AZD1222 COVID-19 vaccine (dated by TCRdb to 2020 to 2022). As for the study more broadly: TCR sequencing covered roughly 230 trial participants: about 210 given two doses of AZD1222 and about 26 given two doses of MenACWY control vaccine. Trial participants were enrolled into age subgroups of 18-55, 56-69 and 70-plus years, which contained 148, 28 and 57 TCR-sequenced participants, respectively. General conclusions and limits of the study: Because no samples from the day 14 peak response were available, repertoires could be characterized only after the peak T cell response. Most participants were white British and females outnumbered males, and the authors suggested that clonal diversity may have been underestimated. Reportedly, close to half of the unique spike-specific TCRs recognized epitopes lying outside the regions that are mutated in the B.1.351 and B.1.1.7 variants. Conclusions about previously exposed vaccinees are limited, since just a handful of AZD1222 recipients were seropositive for SARS-CoV-2 at baseline. A significant rise in spike-specific TCR breadth and depth was observed after two AZD1222 doses relative to day 0 and relative to MenACWY recipients. In the small 56-69-year group, the increase in depth fell short of significance, most likely because of low power. The whole spike protein was spanned by vaccine-associated CD4 TCRs, and dominant responses were seen in regions 160-218 and 743-854.

V drops 0 bases and J drops 10 bases, leaving 4 bases in between. The CDR3 contains 11 residues, cysteine and phenylalanine counted. Only the CDR3 region is kept as DNA, spanning 33 bases read in frame from base 1. Per the germline V gene (reference sequence), SGHAT is the CDR1 and FQDESV is the CDR2. The CDR3 regions of human TCRbeta chains were subjected to immunosequencing. Processing in the source paper ran as follows. Repertoire TCRs were checked for matches against a reference library of SARS-CoV-2-specific TCRs that had been generated using the MIRA antigen-specificity platform. Breadth was defined as the fraction of unique TCRs that were SARS-CoV-2-associated. Depth was defined as the fraction of total T cells that were SARS-CoV-2-associated. Using the MIRA data, every spike-specific TCR was mapped to the spike region that the TCR reacted to and assigned to either a CD4 or a CD8 class. Log10-transformed breadth and depth values were compared by one-way ANOVA with Sidak's multiple comparisons tests. TCRdb carries this immuneACCESS record with in-frame sequences only. Its versions omit some clonotypes, under half of them owing to an unresolved V gene in the studies checked, with the rest unexplained. The V and J calls and clone size were taken over from that table, and D and trimming were inferred from the DNA. A total of approximately 150,000 clones appear in this sample, 85% to 95% of them only once. The ten top clones hold over 0.85% of the sample.

In light of the paper, this sample's time point label describes: baseline before first vaccination. The sample's treatment or condition label is to be understood as: meningococcal conjugate vaccine given as trial control. Vaccinee samples were obtained from the UK trials COV001 and COV002, which included a single-blind randomized controlled phase 2/3 trial of AZD1222 (ChAdOx1 nCoV-19) in healthy adults. For TCRbeta chain sequencing, PBMC samples from trial participants were taken at day 0 and at day 28 after the second dose. Worth noting for this clone: Its specific antigen is unknown. Base qualities were left out, and no much larger clone turns up one base away.

The sequence came from an adult in good health. The chain employs TRBV11-1 and TRBJ2-1, with an unclear D gene assignment. The input for sequencing was peripheral blood, taken on day 0 of MenACWY control vaccination. The nucleotides are TGTGCCAGCAGCTTAGCGGTCGAGCAGTTCTTC. The resulting protein is CASSLAVEQFF.